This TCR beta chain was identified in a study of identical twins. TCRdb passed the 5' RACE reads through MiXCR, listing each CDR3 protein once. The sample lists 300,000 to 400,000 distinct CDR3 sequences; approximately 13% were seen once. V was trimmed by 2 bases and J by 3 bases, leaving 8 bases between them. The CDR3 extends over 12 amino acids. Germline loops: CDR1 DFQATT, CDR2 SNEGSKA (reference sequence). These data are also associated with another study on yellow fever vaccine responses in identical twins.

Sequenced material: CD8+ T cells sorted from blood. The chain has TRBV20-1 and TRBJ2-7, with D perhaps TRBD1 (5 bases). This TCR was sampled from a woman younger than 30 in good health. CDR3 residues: CSARHTGYEQYF. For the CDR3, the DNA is TGCAGTGCTAGACACACAGGCTACGAGCAGTACTTC.